The 23 T cell receptor beta chains reported below all come from one sample, sequenced in a study of blood T cell repertoires in COVID-19. Some clones are missing from TCRdb's copy, which holds only in-frame ones; the method was immunoSEQ multiplex PCR. The sample holds 40,000 to 45,000 clones, roughly 90% seen once. Sequenced input: peripheral blood. These receptors originate from a human donor in a cohort sampled during active COVID-19.

The rearrangement links TRBV4-1 to TRBJ2-3; 10 bases match TRBD2. CDR3 length equals 17 residues. The germline CDR1 and CDR2 sequences are MGHRA and YSYEKL. The J segment lost 4 bases and the V segment lost 3 bases, leaving 10 bases of the junction unmatched. CDR3 in amino acids: CASSHRAGGDVADTQYF. Here the CDR3 DNA reads TGCGCCAGCAGCCACCGAGCGGGGGGGGACGTTGCAGATACGCAGTATTTT.

CDR3 nucleotide sequence: TGCGCCAGCACTAAGACAGGGAGGAACACTGAAGCTTTCTTT. It codes for CASTKTGRNTEAFF. V gene TRBV10-2 combines with J gene TRBJ1-1; TRBD1 aligns across 7 bases. Germline V gene data show CDR1 as WSHSY and CDR2 as SAAADI. The trim removed 7 bases at V and 1 base at J, leaving 6 bases unmatched. This CDR3 region has 14 residues.

This chain joins TRBV4-1 and TRBJ2-7; no clear D. The CDR3 length is 14 residues. Germline loops: CDR1 MGHRA, CDR2 YSYEKL. Trimming took 1 base from V and 1 from J, leaving 8 bases between them. CDR3 nucleotides: TGCGCCAGCAGCCAAGGCGTCTTATCCTACGAGCAGTACTTC. Translated: CASSQGVLSYEQYF.

A single count supports this clone. V usage is TRBV19 and J usage is TRBJ1-1, with 8 bases aligning to TRBD1. There are 17 residues in the CDR3. In germline, CDR1 is LNHDA, CDR2 SQIVND (reference sequence). J was trimmed by 4 bases and V by 6 bases; bases with no gene match: 16. The CDR3 nucleotides read TGTGCCAGTAGGTTGTCCTTTGCCTCAGGGGGCCTCACTGAAGCTTTCTTT. Protein product: CASRLSFASGGLTEAFF. The full variable domain, with the rest looked up from reference TRBV19 and TRBJ1-1, is DGGITQSPKYLFRKEGQNVTLSCEQNLNHDAMYWYRQDPGQGLRLIYYSQIVNDFQKGDIAEGYSVSREKKESFPLTVTSAQKNPTAFYLCASRLSFASGGLTEAFFGQGTRLTVV.

V gene TRBV2 combines with J gene TRBJ2-2; 9 bases are a match to TRBD1. With V trimmed by 4 bases and J by 0 bases, 0 bases remained unmatched. The germline V gene has CDR1 SNHLY and CDR2 FYNNEI. CDR3 length: 15 amino acids. The CDR3 is CASSGQGANTGELFF. The DNA of the CDR3 is TGTGCCAGCAGTGGACAGGGGGCGAACACCGGGGAGCTGTTTTTT.

Only a few counts were recorded for this clone. This sequence joins TRBV19 and TRBJ1-3; a possible D gene is TRBD1 (6 bases). The V end lost 6 bases, the J end lost 0 bases, and 30 bases lay between the germline ends. This CDR3 spans 21 amino acids. Germline CDR1 is LNHDA and CDR2 is SQIVND (reference sequence). In nucleotides, the CDR3 is TGTGCCAGTAGCCTAACGAGACGAGAGACAGGTATGAAGCGCTCTGGAAACACCATATATTTT. It translates to CASSLTRRETGMKRSGNTIYF.

J is TRBJ1-6 and V is TRBV2, with 8 positions matching TRBD1. This CDR3 is built from 15 residues. Germline CDR1 and CDR2: SNHLY and FYNNEI. J gave up 7 bases and V 4 bases, and 6 bases lay outside the gene matches. The CDR3 DNA follows: TGTGCCAGCAGTGGGCAGGGGGCGCGAAATTCACCCCTCCACTTT. It is translated as CASSGQGARNSPLHF.

This chain uses TRBV2 with TRBJ2-3; a possible D gene is TRBD2 (6 bases). The CDR3 extends over 15 amino acids. Trimming removed 1 base at V and 2 bases at J, with 10 bases between. Germline lookup yields CDR1 SNHLY and CDR2 FYNNEI. The DNA for the CDR3 is TGTGCCAGCAGTGAAGAGGGACTCGTCACAGATACGCAGTATTTT. Its protein product is CASSEEGLVTDTQYF.

V and J are TRBV4-1 and TRBJ2-7; D gene unclear. The CDR3 contains 14 residues. Germline V lookup: CDR1 MGHRA, CDR2 YSYEKL. The ends were cut back, 1 base at V and 3 bases at J, with 10 bases in the middle. CDR3 in DNA: TGCGCCAGCAGCCAAGGGCGCGGATTCTACGAGCAGTACTTC. Its translation: CASSQGRGFYEQYF.

The V and J genes are TRBV6-5 and TRBJ1-2; D not certain. Germline V gives CDR1 MNHEY, CDR2 SVGAGI. CDR3 length: 13 residues. The ends were cut back, 6 bases at V and 1 base at J, with 9 bases in the middle. The DNA for the CDR3 is TGTGCCAGCAGAGTTACAGATAACTATGGCTACACCTTC. This gives the protein CASRVTDNYGYTF.

J is TRBJ1-1 and V is TRBV29-1; 7 bases align to TRBD1. This CDR3 comprises 16 residues. The junction had 12 bases not matched to a gene; V was cut back by 1 base and J by 4 bases. Germline CDR1 reads SQVTM; CDR2 reads ANQGSEA. This CDR3 is CSVEGGRQGGITEAFF. DNA for the CDR3: TGCAGCGTTGAAGGCGGACGACAGGGCGGAATCACTGAAGCTTTCTTT.

The genes are TRBV3-1 (or the pseudogene TRBV3-2) and TRBJ2-3, with 8 bases that match TRBD2. Germline V gene data show CDR1 as LGHDT and CDR2 as YNNKEL (reference sequence). This CDR3 region has 15 residues. V trimming: 2 bases; J trimming: 4 bases; junction bases outside the gene matches: 5. CDR3 residues: CASSQQAGAPDTQYF. The CDR3 bases are TGTGCCAGCAGCCAACAAGCGGGGGCTCCAGATACGCAGTATTTT.

This rearrangement joins TRBV25-1 to TRBJ1-1; tentatively, D is TRBD1 (6 bases). V was shortened by 3 bases and J by 4 bases, with 9 bases between the two germline ends. CDR3 length equals 13 residues. Germline V gene lookup returns CDR1 MGHDK and CDR2 SYGVNS. Here the CDR3 reads CASSDAGVTEAFF. CDR3 DNA sequence: TGTGCCAGCAGTGATGCAGGGGTCACTGAAGCTTTCTTT.

V is TRBV3-1 (or the pseudogene TRBV3-2) and J is TRBJ1-3; tentatively, D is TRBD1 (6 bases). Germline V gene lookup returns CDR1 LGHDT and CDR2 YNNKEL (reference sequence). The V end was cut by 2 bases, the J end by 2 bases, with 7 bases between. This CDR3 has 14 residues. The CDR3, as DNA: TGTGCCAGCAGCCAACACAGGGCTGGAAACACCATATATTTT. Translating gives CASSQHRAGNTIYF.

By share, this clone ranks as large. V usage is TRBV7-9 and J usage is TRBJ2-2, with 7 bases aligning to TRBD1. The CDR3 has 17 amino acids. The V gene end was trimmed by 5 bases and the J gene end by 2 bases; junction bases not matched to a gene: 11. Germline assignment: CDR1 SEHNR and CDR2 FQNEAQ (reference sequence). The CDR3 here is CASSPEGQLFNTGELFF. CDR3 bases: TGTGCCAGCAGCCCTGAGGGACAGCTCTTTAACACCGGGGAGCTGTTTTTT.

The V gene is TRBV5-1, the J gene TRBJ1-1, with TRBD1 identical over 10 bases. The germline CDR1 and CDR2 sequences are SGHRS and YFSETQ. The CDR3 loop spans 15 amino acids. The V segment lost 4 bases and the J segment 6 bases; nucleotides outside the gene matches: 9. This chain's CDR3 is CASSNVGQGTAEAFF. CDR3 DNA: TGCGCCAGCAGCAACGTGGGACAGGGGACGGCTGAAGCTTTCTTT.

The rearrangement uses TRBV15 and TRBJ1-2; D call uncertain. Germline CDR1 is LNHNV and CDR2 is YYDKDF (reference sequence). Trimming left V 0 bases short and J 8 bases short, with 10 bases between. This CDR3 comprises 13 residues. The CDR3 loop reads CATSRDSVYGYTF. CDR3 sequence (DNA): TGTGCCACCAGCAGAGATAGCGTATACGGCTACACCTTC.

The chain joins TRBV4-2 to TRBJ2-2; 10 bases align to TRBD1. J gave up 3 bases and V 4 bases, and 5 bases lay outside the gene matches. CDR3 size: 16 residues. Germline lookup yields CDR1 LGHNA and CDR2 YNFKEQ. As DNA, the CDR3 is TGTGCCAGCAGCCCAGAGGGACAGGGGCACACCGGGGAGCTGTTTTTT. It yields the protein CASSPEGQGHTGELFF.

The chain recombines TRBV19 with TRBJ1-1, with D perhaps matching TRBD1 (5 bases). Germline V lookup: CDR1 LNHDA, CDR2 SQIVND (reference sequence). This CDR3 is 13 amino acids long. Trimming took off 0 bases at V and 8 bases at J, with 10 bases between the two ends. This CDR3 is CASSIEIGAEAFF. CDR3 nucleotides: TGTGCCAGTAGTATAGAAATAGGGGCGGAAGCTTTCTTT.

In this sample, this clone turned up once. The chain has TRBV29-1 and TRBJ1-2, with D hard to call. The length of the CDR3 is 11 residues. V gave up 7 bases and J gave up 5 bases, with 11 bases separating them. The V gene's germline CDR1 is SQVTM and CDR2 ANQGSEA. In DNA, the CDR3 is TGCAGCGCTATCACAGTTTATGGCTACACCTTC. Translated: CSAITVYGYTF.

The chain has TRBV2 and TRBJ1-4; TRBD1 matches 7 bases. The CDR3 length is 17 residues. Germline V lookup: CDR1 SNHLY, CDR2 FYNNEI. Unmatched junction bases numbered 10, after V lost 6 bases and J lost 0 bases. CDR3 nucleotides: TGTGCCAGCAGGGTTAGACAGGGTTCAACAACTAATGAAAAACTGTTTTTT. This encodes CASRVRQGSTTNEKLFF.

This sequence joins TRBV11-1 and TRBJ2-5; TRBD2 matches 9 bases. CDR1 and CDR2 from the germline V gene are SGHAT and FQDESV (reference sequence). V lost 5 bases, J lost 3 bases, and 4 bases stayed unmatched. The CDR3 consists of 14 residues. CDR3 protein: CASSPRLAEETQYF. The CDR3 DNA follows: TGTGCCAGCAGCCCCAGACTAGCGGAAGAGACCCAGTACTTC.

This sequence joins TRBV4-2 and TRBJ2-3; D not resolved. V shed 5 bases and J shed 0 bases, with 6 bases lying between them. The CDR3 totals 13 residues. CDR1 is LGHNA and CDR2 is YNFKEQ in the germline V gene. DNA for the CDR3: TGTGCCAGCAGCGCCTATAGCACAGATACGCAGTATTTT. Translating gives CASSAYSTDTQYF.